The 26 T cell receptor beta chains below were found in one sample sequenced in a study of blood T cells in healthy people across ages. A second PCR of 7 to 11 cycles used a sample-barcoded 5' primer and a J-beta primer mix. TCRdb redid the calling of the 5' RACE reads with MiXCR, one entry per CDR3 protein. In the table there are roughly 900,000 distinct CDR3 sequences, 45% to 50% of which are singletons. The specimen was blood. The receptors originated from a man aged 30 to 39 in good health.

The V gene is TRBV30, the J gene TRBJ2-2; either TRBD1 or TRBD2 may fit D (6 bases each). The CDR3 consists of 15 residues. Germline CDR1 GTSNPN, CDR2 SVGIG (reference sequence). Between the trimmed V and J ends, which lost 6 bases and 1 base, there was a span of 15 bases. The DNA of the CDR3 is TGTGCCTGCCCGGGGGCATCTAAGAACACCGGGGAGCTGTTTTTT. It translates to CACPGASKNTGELFF.

CDR3 sequence reads: CASSLSLAIGYGYTF. CDR3 sequence (DNA): TGTGCCAGCAGTTTATCCCTGGCTATAGGCTATGGCTACACCTTC. The chain employs TRBV12-3 or TRBV12-4 and TRBJ1-2; D uncertain. The CDR3 contains 15 residues. Trimming pared 2 bases from V and 4 bases from J, leaving 14 bases between.

The V gene is TRBV20-1, the J gene TRBJ1-2, with D hard to call. CDR3 size: 14 residues. Trimming took off 4 bases at V and 4 bases at J, with 16 bases between the two ends. Germline assignment: CDR1 DFQATT and CDR2 SNEGSKA (reference sequence). DNA of the CDR3: TGCAGTGCTACCCAGGACCGGAGGATCTATGGCTACACCTTC. It is translated as CSATQDRRIYGYTF.

V usage is TRBV27 and J usage is TRBJ1-5; D gene uncertain. The V gene's germline CDR1 is MNHEY and CDR2 SMNVEV (reference sequence). The CDR3 has 18 residues. Trimming took 6 bases from V and 1 from J, leaving 22 bases between them. CDR3: CASSPITAATLSNQPQHF. The DNA of the CDR3 is TGTGCCAGCAGCCCCATCACGGCGGCTACCCTCAGCAATCAGCCCCAGCATTTT.

This chain links TRBV14 with TRBJ2-3; D is unclear. In germline, CDR1 is SGHDN, CDR2 FVKESK. The V end was cut by 2 bases, the J end by 1 base, with 13 bases between. The CDR3 runs 16 residues. This CDR3 reads CASSQRSLAGTDTQYF. As DNA, the CDR3 is TGTGCCAGCAGCCAAAGGTCCCTTGCTGGCACAGATACGCAGTATTTT. The full variable domain, completed using reference TRBV14 and TRBJ2-3, is EAGVTQFPSHSVIEKGQTVTLRCDPISGHDNLYWYRRVMGKEIKFLLHFVKESKQDESGMPNNRFLAERTGGTYSTLKVQPAELEDSGVYFCASSQRSLAGTDTQYFGPGTRLTVL.

The chain links TRBV27 to TRBJ2-1; D remains unclear. V gave up 4 bases and J gave up 2 bases, with 9 bases separating them. The V gene's germline CDR1 is MNHEY and CDR2 SMNVEV (reference sequence). The CDR3 length is 14 residues. The CDR3 reads CASSSPAPYNEQFF. CDR3 bases: TGTGCCAGCAGTTCCCCGGCCCCCTACAATGAGCAGTTCTTC.

V and J are TRBV6-1 and TRBJ2-7, with 7 bases fitting TRBD2. The trim removed 6 bases at V and 6 bases at J, leaving 14 bases unmatched. Germline CDR1 and CDR2: MNHNS and SASEGT. The CDR3 totals 15 residues. The CDR3 DNA is TGTGCCAGCAGGGGAGGGGTGGCACTTAGTGGCGAGCAGTACTTC. Translation gives CASRGGVALSGEQYF.

The chain employs TRBV9 and TRBJ1-1; D is unclear. Deletions cut 0 bases from V and 13 bases from J, with 10 bases between. Germline V gene data show CDR1 as SGDLS and CDR2 as YYNGEE. The CDR3 loop spans 11 amino acids. The CDR3 spells CASSVGSLFFF. CDR3 DNA: TGTGCCAGCAGCGTAGGGTCCCTGTTTTTCTTT.

The genes are TRBV7-6 and TRBJ2-5, with D possibly matching TRBD2 (6 bases). Germline values: CDR1 SGHVS, CDR2 FNYEAQ. The CDR3 runs to 13 residues. V was trimmed by 1 base and J by 11 bases, leaving 14 bases between them. CDR3: CASSLEASGEQYF. CDR3 DNA sequence: TGTGCCAGCAGCTTAGAAGCCTCGGGGGAGCAGTACTTC. The variable domain in full, completed from reference TRBV7-6 and TRBJ2-5, reads GAGVSQSPRYKVTKRGQDVALRCDPISGHVSLYWYRQALGQGPEFLTYFNYEAQQDKSGLPNDRFSAERPEGSISTLTIQRTEQRDSAMYRCASSLEASGEQYFGPGTRLLVL.

The chain links TRBV5-1 to TRBJ1-1, with D uncertain. Germline V gene sequence: CDR1 SGHRS, CDR2 YFSETQ. This CDR3 is 13 amino acids long. V was cut by 5 bases and J by 5 bases, with 13 bases left in between. The CDR3 DNA follows: TGCGCCAGCAGTACGGAGGGTCCGACTGAAGCTTTCTTT. This encodes CASSTEGPTEAFF.

This chain links TRBV7-2 with TRBJ2-5; 12 bases line up with TRBD2. The CDR3 contains 15 residues. The junction had 5 bases not matched to a gene; V was cut back by 4 bases and J by 5 bases. Looked up from germline, CDR1 is SGHTA and CDR2 is FQGNSA. This chain's CDR3 is CASSSLGLAGETQYF. Written as DNA, the CDR3 is TGTGCCAGCAGCTCCCTCGGACTAGCGGGGGAGACCCAGTACTTC.

The chain recombines TRBV30 with TRBJ1-1; D unresolved. Germline V gene data show CDR1 as GTSNPN and CDR2 as SVGIG (reference sequence). This CDR3 has 13 amino acids. With 0 bases removed from V and 3 bases from J, the gap between germline ends came to 8 bases. CDR3: CAWSVLEDTEAFF. The DNA of the CDR3 is TGTGCCTGGAGTGTACTGGAGGACACTGAAGCTTTCTTT.

The chain is built from TRBV7-9 and TRBJ1-6; 8 bases align to TRBD1. Germline trimming cut 5 bases from V and 5 bases from J; bases unmatched to any gene: 8. This CDR3 comprises 16 residues. Germline CDR1 SEHNR, CDR2 FQNEAQ (reference sequence). CDR3 residues: CASSPAGTGHNSPLHF. Here the CDR3 DNA reads TGTGCCAGCAGCCCAGCCGGGACAGGACATAATTCACCCCTCCACTTT.

J is TRBJ2-7 and V is TRBV5-4, with TRBD1 identical over 9 bases. After removal of 0 bases from V and 3 bases from J, the junction contained 4 bases not matched to a gene. The CDR3 contains 15 residues. The germline V gene has CDR1 SGHNT and CDR2 YYREEE (reference sequence). CDR3 protein: CASSLGGTGRYEQYF. CDR3 sequence (DNA): TGTGCCAGCAGCTTGGGGGGGACAGGGCGCTACGAGCAGTACTTC.

The chain joins TRBV11-1 to TRBJ2-4, with a possible D match to TRBD2 (6 bases). The end of the DNA is better explained by TRBJ2-7, so the J call may be wrong. Germline V CDR1 and CDR2: SGHAT, FQDESV (reference sequence). The CDR3 has 15 residues. The CDR3 DNA sequence: TGTGCCAGCAGCGTAGGGACCCCTCTAGCGATCGAGCAGTACTTC. This gives the protein CASSVGTPLAIEQYF.

The CDR3 sequence is CASSPSGFNNQPQHF. The CDR3 DNA follows: TGTGCCAGCAGTCCGAGCGGATTTAACAATCAGCCCCAGCATTTT. The chain employs TRBV28 and TRBJ1-5; no reliable D call. The V gene's germline CDR1 is MDHEN and CDR2 SYDVKM. V dropped 5 bases and J dropped 3 bases, with 14 bases sitting between them. The CDR3 consists of 15 residues. Full variable domain (remainder filled in from reference TRBV28 and TRBJ1-5): DVKVTQSSRYLVKRTGEKVFLECVQDMDHENMFWYRQDPGLGLRLIYFSYDVKMKEKGDIPEGYSVSREKKERFSLILESASTNQTSMYLCASSPSGFNNQPQHFGDGTRLSIL.

The gene calls are TRBV7-2 and TRBJ1-2, with D unclear. This CDR3 contains 12 residues. V lost 3 bases to trimming and J lost 5 bases, with 7 bases between them. Germline-derived CDR1 and CDR2 are SGHTA and FQGNSA. CDR3 coding DNA: TGTGCCAGCAGCTTGGCGTTATATGGCTACACCTTC. It codes for CASSLALYGYTF.

In this sample, this clonotype turned up a few times. The J gene is TRBJ2-3, the V gene TRBV28, with D uncertain. Trimming stripped 10 bases from V and 0 bases from J, with 11 bases between. The CDR3 runs to 13 residues. Germline lookup yields CDR1 MDHEN and CDR2 SYDVKM. CDR3 sequence (DNA): TGTGCCACCTCAGTGCCTAGCACAGATACGCAGTATTTT. It translates to CATSVPSTDTQYF.

This clonotype was detected a few times. This sequence joins TRBV4-1 and TRBJ2-3; TRBD1 might be the D (8 bases). CDR3 length equals 15 residues. Trimming pared 1 base from V and 4 bases from J, leaving 12 bases between. The germline CDR1 and CDR2 sequences are MGHRA and YSYEKL. CDR3 coding DNA: TGCGCCAGCAGCCAAGTCACAGGGGGGGCAGATACGCAGTATTTT. Its translation is CASSQVTGGADTQYF.

The genes are TRBV20-1 and TRBJ2-1; tentatively, D is TRBD1 (5 bases). This CDR3 spans 16 amino acids. V was shortened by 2 bases and J by 9 bases, with 23 bases between the two germline ends. The germline CDR1 and CDR2 sequences are DFQATT and SNEGSKA (reference sequence). CDR3 in DNA: TGCAGTGCTAGACTCCGAGGACATCCTACTCCCCCTGAGCAGTTCTTC. Its translation is CSARLRGHPTPPEQFF.

In its sample, this clonotype was seen once. This chain joins TRBV5-1 and TRBJ1-3, with a possible D match to TRBD1 (5 bases). The CDR3 loop spans 15 amino acids. Trimming pared 0 bases from V and 4 bases from J, leaving 11 bases between. Germline V lookup: CDR1 SGHRS, CDR2 YFSETQ. The CDR3 DNA reads TGCGCCAGCAGCTTGGAGCTGGGGGAAGGAAACACCATATATTTT. It codes for CASSLELGEGNTIYF. Complete variable domain (other parts from reference TRBV5-1 and TRBJ1-3): KAGVTQTPRYLIKTRGQQVTLSCSPISGHRSVSWYQQTPGQGLQFLFEYFSETQRNKGNFPGRFSGRQFSNSRSEMNVSTLELGDSALYLCASSLELGEGNTIYFGEGSWLTVV.

The chain joins TRBV6-5 to TRBJ2-5; 10 bases align to TRBD1. V shed 4 bases and J 5 bases; nucleotides not matched to a gene: 1. The germline V gene encodes CDR1 MNHEY and CDR2 SVGAGI. The CDR3 length is 13 residues. The CDR3 nucleotides read TGTGCCAGCAGTTGGACAGGGGGGGAGACCCAGTACTTC. This gives the protein CASSWTGGETQYF.

The chain is built from TRBV7-6 and TRBJ1-1, with 9 bases aligning to TRBD1. V lost 9 bases and J lost 4; bases outside the gene matches: 6. The germline gives CDR1 SGHVS, CDR2 FNYEAQ. The CDR3 sequence is 13 residues long. In DNA form, the CDR3 reads TGTGCCAGTACAGGGGGCGAGGGCACTGAAGCTTTCTTT. This translates into CASTGGEGTEAFF.

The J gene is TRBJ1-6, the V gene TRBV3-1; 11 bases map to TRBD1. The CDR3 is made up of 16 amino acids. CDR1 and CDR2 (germline): LGHDT, YNNKEL (reference sequence). Losses at the gene ends were 0 bases for V and 9 bases for J; bases not matched to a gene: 4. As DNA, the CDR3 is TGTGCCAGCAGCCAAGAGGCCGGGACAGGGGGTTCACCCCTCCACTTT. It is translated as CASSQEAGTGGSPLHF. The complete variable domain, with remaining parts taken from reference TRBV3-1 and TRBJ1-6, reads DTAVSQTPKYLVTQMGNDKSIKCEQNLGHDTMYWYKQDSKKFLKIMFSYNNKELIINETVPNRFSPKSPDKAHLNLHINSLELGDSAVYFCASSQEAGTGGSPLHFGNGTRLTVT.

The chain carries TRBV7-2 and TRBJ2-1; 11 bases align to TRBD2. This CDR3 has 18 residues. V lost 4 bases, J lost 4 bases, and 12 bases stayed unmatched. Germline-derived CDR1 and CDR2 are SGHTA and FQGNSA. The CDR3 here is CASSSQLASGGLYNEQFF. In nucleotides, the CDR3 is TGTGCCAGCAGCTCGCAACTAGCTAGCGGGGGGTTATACAATGAGCAGTTCTTC. Full variable domain (missing parts from reference TRBV7-2 and TRBJ2-1): GAGVSQSPSNKVTEKGKDVELRCDPISGHTALYWYRQSLGQGLEFLIYFQGNSAPDKSGLPSDRFSAERTGGSVSTLTIQRTQQEDSAVYLCASSSQLASGGLYNEQFFGPGTRLTVL.

V usage is TRBV6-1 and J usage is TRBJ2-1; the match to TRBD2 covers 13 bases. J gave up 4 bases and V 6 bases, and 9 bases lay outside the gene matches. The germline V gene encodes CDR1 MNHNS and CDR2 SASEGT. CDR3 length equals 17 residues. The CDR3: CASRAGLAGAIYNEQFF. Here the CDR3 DNA reads TGTGCCAGCAGAGCCGGACTAGCGGGGGCCATTTACAATGAGCAGTTCTTC.